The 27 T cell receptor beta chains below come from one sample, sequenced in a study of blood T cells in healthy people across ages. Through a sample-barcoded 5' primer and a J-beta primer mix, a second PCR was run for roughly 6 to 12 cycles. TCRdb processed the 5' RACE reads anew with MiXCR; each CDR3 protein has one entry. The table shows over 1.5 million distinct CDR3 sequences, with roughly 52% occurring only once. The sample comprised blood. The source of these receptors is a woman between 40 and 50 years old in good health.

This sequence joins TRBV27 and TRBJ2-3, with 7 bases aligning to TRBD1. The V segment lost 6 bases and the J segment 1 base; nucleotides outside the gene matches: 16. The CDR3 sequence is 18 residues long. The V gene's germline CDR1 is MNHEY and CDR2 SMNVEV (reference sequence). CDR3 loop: CASRVLQRGGRGTDTQYF. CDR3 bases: TGTGCCAGCAGAGTCCTCCAGAGAGGGGGCCGAGGCACAGATACGCAGTATTTT.

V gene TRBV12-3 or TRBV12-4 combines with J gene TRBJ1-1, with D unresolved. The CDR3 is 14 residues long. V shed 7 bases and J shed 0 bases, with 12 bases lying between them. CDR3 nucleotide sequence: TGTGCCAGCACCCTCACCGGGGTGAACACTGAAGCTTTCTTT. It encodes CASTLTGVNTEAFF.

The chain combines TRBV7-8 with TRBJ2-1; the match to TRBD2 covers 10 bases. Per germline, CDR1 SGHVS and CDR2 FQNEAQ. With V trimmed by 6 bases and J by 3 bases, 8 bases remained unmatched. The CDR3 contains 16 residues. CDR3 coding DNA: TGTGCCAGCAGGAAACTAGCGGGGTCCCACTACAATGAGCAGTTCTTC. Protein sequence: CASRKLAGSHYNEQFF.

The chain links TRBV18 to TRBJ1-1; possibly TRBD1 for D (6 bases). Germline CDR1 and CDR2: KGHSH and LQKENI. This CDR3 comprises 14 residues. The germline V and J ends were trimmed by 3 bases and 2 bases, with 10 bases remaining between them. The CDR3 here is CASSPTGFNTEAFF. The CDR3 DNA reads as TGTGCCAGCTCACCGACAGGTTTTAACACTGAAGCTTTCTTT.

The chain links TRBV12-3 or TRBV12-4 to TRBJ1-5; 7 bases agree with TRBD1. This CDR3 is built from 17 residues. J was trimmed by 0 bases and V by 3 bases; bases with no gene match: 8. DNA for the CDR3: TGTGCCAGCAGTTTTTGGACAGGAGGAAATAGCAATCAGCCCCAGCATTTT. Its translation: CASSFWTGGNSNQPQHF.

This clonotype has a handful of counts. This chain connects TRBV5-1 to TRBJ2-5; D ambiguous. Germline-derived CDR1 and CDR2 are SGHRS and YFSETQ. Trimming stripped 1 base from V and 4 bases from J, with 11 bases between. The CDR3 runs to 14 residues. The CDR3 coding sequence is TGCGCCAGCAGCTTGTTGAGACCAAGAGAGACCCAGTACTTC. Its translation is CASSLLRPRETQYF.

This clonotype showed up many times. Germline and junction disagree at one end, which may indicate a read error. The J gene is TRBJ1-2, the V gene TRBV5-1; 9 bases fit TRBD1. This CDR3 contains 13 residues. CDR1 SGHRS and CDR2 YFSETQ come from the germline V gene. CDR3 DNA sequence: TGTGCCAGCAGCCGACAGGGGGACTATGGCTACACCTTC. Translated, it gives CASSRQGDYGYTF.

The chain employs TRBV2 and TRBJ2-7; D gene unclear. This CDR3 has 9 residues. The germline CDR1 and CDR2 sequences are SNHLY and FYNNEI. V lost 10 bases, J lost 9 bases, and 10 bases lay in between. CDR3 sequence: CATRLGQYF. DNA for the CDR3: TGTGCCACCCGTCTTGGGCAGTACTTC.

Here the CDR3 DNA reads TGTGCCAGCTCACTACCGGGACAGGGTGGTAGAGAGGCCGAGCAGTACTTC. Residues: CASSLPGQGGREAEQYF. V usage is TRBV18 and J usage is TRBJ2-7, with TRBD1 matching 9 bases. Germline-derived CDR1 and CDR2 are KGHSH and LQKENI. V lost 4 bases to trimming and J lost 6 bases; unmatched junction nucleotides: 16. CDR3 size: 17 residues.

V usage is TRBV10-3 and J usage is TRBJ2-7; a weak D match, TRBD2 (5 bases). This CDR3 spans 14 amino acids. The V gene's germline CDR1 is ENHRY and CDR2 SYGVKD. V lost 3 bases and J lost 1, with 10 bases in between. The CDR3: CAISDRTGSYEQYF. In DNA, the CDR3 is TGTGCCATCAGTGACCGGACTGGGTCCTACGAGCAGTACTTC.

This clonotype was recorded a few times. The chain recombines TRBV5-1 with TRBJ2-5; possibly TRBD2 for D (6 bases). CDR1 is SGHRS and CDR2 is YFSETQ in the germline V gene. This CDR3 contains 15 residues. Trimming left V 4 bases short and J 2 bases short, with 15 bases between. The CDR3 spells CASSHDGGLQETQYF. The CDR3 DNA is TGCGCCAGCAGCCACGACGGTGGACTACAAGAGACCCAGTACTTC. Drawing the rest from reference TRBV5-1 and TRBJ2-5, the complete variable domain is KAGVTQTPRYLIKTRGQQVTLSCSPISGHRSVSWYQQTPGQGLQFLFEYFSETQRNKGNFPGRFSGRQFSNSRSEMNVSTLELGDSALYLCASSHDGGLQETQYFGPGTRLLVL.

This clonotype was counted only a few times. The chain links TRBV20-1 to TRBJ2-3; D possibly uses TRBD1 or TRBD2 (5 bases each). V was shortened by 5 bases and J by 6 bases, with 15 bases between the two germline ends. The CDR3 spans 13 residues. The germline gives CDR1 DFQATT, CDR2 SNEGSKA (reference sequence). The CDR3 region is CSAVGPHADTQYF. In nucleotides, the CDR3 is TGCAGTGCTGTGGGACCGCATGCCGATACGCAGTATTTT.

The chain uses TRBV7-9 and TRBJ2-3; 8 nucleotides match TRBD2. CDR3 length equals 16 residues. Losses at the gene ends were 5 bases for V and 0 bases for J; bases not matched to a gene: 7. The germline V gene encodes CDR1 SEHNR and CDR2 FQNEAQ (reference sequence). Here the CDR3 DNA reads TGTGCCAGCAGCGCTACGGGGGGGTTGAGCACAGATACGCAGTATTTT. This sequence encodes CASSATGGLSTDTQYF.

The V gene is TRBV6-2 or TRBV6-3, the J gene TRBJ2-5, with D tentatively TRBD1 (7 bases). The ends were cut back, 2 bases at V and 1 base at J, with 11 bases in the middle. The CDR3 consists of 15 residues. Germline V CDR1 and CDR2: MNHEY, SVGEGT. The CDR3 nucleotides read TGTGCCAGCAGTTACGGCGGGACAGTCCAAGAGACCCAGTACTTC. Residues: CASSYGGTVQETQYF.

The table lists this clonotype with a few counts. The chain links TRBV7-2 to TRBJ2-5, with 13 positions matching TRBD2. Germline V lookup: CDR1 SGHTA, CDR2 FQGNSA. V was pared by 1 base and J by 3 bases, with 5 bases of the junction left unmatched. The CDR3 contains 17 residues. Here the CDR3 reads CASSLDAGLAGEETQYF. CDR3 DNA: TGTGCCAGCAGCTTAGATGCCGGACTAGCGGGGGAAGAGACCCAGTACTTC.

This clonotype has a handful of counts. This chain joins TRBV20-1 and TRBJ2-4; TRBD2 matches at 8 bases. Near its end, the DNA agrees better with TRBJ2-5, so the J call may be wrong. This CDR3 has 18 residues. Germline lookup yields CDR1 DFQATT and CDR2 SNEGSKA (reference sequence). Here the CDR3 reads CSARDLSGLVGGWETQYF. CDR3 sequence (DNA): TGCAGTGCTAGAGATCTCTCGGGACTAGTAGGGGGGTGGGAGACCCAGTACTTC.

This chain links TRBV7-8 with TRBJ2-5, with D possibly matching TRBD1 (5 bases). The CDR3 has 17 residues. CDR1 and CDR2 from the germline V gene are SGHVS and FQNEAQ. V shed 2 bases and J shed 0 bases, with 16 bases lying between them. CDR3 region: CASSLQGAGTYQETQYF. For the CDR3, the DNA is TGTGCCAGCAGCTTACAAGGGGCAGGTACATACCAAGAGACCCAGTACTTC.

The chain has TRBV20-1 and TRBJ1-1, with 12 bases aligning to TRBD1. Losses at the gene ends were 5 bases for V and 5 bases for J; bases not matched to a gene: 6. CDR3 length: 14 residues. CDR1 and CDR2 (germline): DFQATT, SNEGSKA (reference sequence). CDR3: CSAPGQGARTEAFF. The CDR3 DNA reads TGCAGTGCTCCGGGACAGGGGGCGAGGACTGAAGCTTTCTTT.

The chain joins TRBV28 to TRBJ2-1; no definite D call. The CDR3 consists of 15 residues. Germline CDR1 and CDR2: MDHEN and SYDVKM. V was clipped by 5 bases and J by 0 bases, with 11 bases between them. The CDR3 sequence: CASSAHKSSYNEQFF. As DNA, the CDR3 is TGTGCCAGCAGTGCCCACAAGAGCTCCTACAATGAGCAGTTCTTC.

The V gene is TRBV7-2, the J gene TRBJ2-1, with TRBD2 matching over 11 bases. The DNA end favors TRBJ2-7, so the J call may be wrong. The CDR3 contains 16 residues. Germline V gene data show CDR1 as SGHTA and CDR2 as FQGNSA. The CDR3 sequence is CASRWTSGYSYNEQYF. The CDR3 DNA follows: TGTGCCAGCAGGTGGACTAGCGGGTACTCCTACAATGAGCAGTACTTC.

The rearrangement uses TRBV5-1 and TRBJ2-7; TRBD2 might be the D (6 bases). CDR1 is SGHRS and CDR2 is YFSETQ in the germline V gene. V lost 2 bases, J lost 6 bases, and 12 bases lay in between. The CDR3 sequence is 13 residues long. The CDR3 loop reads CASSFPGSGEQYF. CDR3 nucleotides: TGCGCCAGCAGCTTTCCGGGTAGCGGCGAGCAGTACTTC.

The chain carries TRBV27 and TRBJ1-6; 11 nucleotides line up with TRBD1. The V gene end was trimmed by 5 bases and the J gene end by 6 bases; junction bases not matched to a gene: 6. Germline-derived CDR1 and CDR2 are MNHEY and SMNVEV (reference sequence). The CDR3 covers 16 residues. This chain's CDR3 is CASSPYGQGANSPLHF. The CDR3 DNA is TGTGCCAGCAGTCCCTACGGACAGGGGGCTAATTCACCCCTCCACTTT.

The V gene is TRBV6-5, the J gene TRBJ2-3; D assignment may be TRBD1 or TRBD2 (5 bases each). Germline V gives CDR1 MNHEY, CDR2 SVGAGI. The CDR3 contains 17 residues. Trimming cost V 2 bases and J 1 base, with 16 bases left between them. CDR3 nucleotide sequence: TGTGCCAGCAGTTACACCCGGGGACCGAGGGGCACAGATACGCAGTATTTT. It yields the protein CASSYTRGPRGTDTQYF.

CDR3 bases: TGTGCCAGCAGCCAAGAAGCACGGGGCGGGACAGATACGCAGTATTTT. Protein sequence: CASSQEARGGTDTQYF. The rearrangement joins TRBV4-2 to TRBJ2-3, with D perhaps assigned TRBD1 or TRBD2 (5 bases each). This CDR3 comprises 16 residues. Germline V lookup: CDR1 LGHNA, CDR2 YNFKEQ. Trimming cost V 0 bases and J 3 bases, with 13 bases left between them.

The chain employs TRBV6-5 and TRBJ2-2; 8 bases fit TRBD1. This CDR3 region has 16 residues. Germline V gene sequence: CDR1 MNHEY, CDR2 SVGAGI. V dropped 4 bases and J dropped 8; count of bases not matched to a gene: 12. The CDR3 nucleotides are TGTGCCAGCAGTTGGCGGACAGGGACCAACGGGGGGGAGCTGTTTTTT. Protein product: CASSWRTGTNGGELFF.

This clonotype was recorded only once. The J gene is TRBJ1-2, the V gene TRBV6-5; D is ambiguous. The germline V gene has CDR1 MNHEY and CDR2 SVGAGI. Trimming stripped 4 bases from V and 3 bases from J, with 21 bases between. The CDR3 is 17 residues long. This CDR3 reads CASSSGDLGKIDYGYTF. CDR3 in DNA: TGTGCCAGCAGTTCGGGAGATTTGGGGAAAATAGACTATGGCTACACCTTC.

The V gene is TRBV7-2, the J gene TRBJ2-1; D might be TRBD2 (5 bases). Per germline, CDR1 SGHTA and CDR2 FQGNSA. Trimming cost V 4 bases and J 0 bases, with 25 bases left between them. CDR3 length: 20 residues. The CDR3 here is CASSSHYWVEDASSYNEQFF. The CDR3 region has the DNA TGTGCCAGCAGCTCCCATTATTGGGTGGAGGACGCCAGCTCCTACAATGAGCAGTTCTTC.